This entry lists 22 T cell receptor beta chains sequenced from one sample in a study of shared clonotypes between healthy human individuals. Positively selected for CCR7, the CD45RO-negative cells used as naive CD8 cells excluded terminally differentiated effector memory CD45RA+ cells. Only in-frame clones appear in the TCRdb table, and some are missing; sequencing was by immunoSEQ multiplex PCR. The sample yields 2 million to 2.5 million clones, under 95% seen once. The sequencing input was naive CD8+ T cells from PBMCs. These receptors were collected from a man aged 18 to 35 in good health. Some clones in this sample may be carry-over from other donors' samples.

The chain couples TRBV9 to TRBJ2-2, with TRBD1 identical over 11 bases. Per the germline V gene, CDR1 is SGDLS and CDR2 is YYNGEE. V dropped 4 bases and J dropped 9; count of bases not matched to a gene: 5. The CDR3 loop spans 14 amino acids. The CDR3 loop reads CASSSGTGGRELFF. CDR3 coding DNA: TGTGCCAGCAGCTCCGGGACAGGGGGTCGGGAGCTGTTTTTT. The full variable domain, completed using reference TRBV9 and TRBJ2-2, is DSGVTQTPKHLITATGQRVTLRCSPRSGDLSVYWYQQSLDQGLQFLIQYYNGEERAKGNILERFSAQQFPDLHSELNLSSLELGDSALYFCASSSGTGGRELFFGEGSRLTVL.

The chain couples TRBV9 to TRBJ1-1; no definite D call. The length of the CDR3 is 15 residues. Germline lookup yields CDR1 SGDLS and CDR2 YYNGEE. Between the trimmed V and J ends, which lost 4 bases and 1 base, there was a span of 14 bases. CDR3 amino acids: CASSPRTTQNTEAFF. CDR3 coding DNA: TGTGCCAGCAGCCCGAGGACGACACAGAACACTGAAGCTTTCTTT.

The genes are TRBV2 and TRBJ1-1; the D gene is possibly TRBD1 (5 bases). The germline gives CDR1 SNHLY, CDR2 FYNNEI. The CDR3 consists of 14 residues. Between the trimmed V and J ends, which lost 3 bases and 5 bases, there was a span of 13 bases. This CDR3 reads CASSDPGRGTEAFF. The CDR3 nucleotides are TGTGCCAGCAGTGACCCGGGACGAGGAACTGAAGCTTTCTTT.

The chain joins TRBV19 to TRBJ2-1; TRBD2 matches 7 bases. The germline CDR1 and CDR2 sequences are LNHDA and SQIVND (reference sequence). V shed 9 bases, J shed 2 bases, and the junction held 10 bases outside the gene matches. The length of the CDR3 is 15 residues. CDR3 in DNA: TGTGCCAGAACGCCGGGACTATCTACCTACAATGAGCAGTTCTTC. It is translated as CARTPGLSTYNEQFF.

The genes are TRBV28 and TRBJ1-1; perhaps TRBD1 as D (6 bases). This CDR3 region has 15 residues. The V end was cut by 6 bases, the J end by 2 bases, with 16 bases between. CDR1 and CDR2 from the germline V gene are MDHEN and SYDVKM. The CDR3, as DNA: TGTGCCAGCAGCCCTGGACAGATATTAAACACTGAAGCTTTCTTT. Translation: CASSPGQILNTEAFF.

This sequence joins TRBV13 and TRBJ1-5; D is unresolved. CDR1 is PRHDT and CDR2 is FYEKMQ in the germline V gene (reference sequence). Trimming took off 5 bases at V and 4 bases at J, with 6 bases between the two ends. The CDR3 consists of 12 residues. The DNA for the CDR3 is TGTGCCAGCAGCGAGCCGAATCAGCCCCAGCATTTT. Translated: CASSEPNQPQHF.

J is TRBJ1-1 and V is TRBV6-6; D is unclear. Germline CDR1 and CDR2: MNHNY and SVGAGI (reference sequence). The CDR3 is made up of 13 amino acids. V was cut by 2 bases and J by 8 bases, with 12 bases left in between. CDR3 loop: CASSYSDKWEAFF. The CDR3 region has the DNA TGTGCCAGCAGTTACAGCGACAAGTGGGAAGCTTTCTTT.

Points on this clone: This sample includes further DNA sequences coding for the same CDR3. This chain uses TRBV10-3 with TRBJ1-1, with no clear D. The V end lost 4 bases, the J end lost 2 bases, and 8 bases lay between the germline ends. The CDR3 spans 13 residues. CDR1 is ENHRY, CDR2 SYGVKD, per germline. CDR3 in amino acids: CAISGTLNTEAFF. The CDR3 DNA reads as TGTGCCATCAGTGGGACCTTAAACACTGAAGCTTTCTTT.

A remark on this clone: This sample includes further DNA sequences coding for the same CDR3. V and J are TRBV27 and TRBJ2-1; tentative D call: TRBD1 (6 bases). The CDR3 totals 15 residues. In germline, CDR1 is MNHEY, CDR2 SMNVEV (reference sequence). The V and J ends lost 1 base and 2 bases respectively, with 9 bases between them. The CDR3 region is CASSLLGGAYNEQFF. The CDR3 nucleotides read TGTGCCAGCAGTTTATTAGGGGGAGCCTACAATGAGCAGTTCTTC.

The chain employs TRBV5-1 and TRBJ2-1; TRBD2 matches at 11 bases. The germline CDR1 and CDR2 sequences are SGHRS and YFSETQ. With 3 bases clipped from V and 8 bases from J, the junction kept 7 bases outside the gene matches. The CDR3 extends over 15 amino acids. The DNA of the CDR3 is TGCGCCAGCAGCTCCGCTAGCGGGAGGTATTATGAGCAGTTCTTC. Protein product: CASSSASGRYYEQFF.

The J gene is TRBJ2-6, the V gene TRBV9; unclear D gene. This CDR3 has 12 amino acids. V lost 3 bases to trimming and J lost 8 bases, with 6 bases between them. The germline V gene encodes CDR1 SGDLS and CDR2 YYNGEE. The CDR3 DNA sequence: TGTGCCAGCAGCGCAGTGCCCAACGTCCTGACTTTC. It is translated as CASSAVPNVLTF.

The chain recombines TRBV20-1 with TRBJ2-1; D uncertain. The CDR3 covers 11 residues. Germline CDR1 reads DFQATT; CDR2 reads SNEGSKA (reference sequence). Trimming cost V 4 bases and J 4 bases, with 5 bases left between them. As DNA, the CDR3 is TGCAGTGCTACCGATTACAATGAGCAGTTCTTC. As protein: CSATDYNEQFF.

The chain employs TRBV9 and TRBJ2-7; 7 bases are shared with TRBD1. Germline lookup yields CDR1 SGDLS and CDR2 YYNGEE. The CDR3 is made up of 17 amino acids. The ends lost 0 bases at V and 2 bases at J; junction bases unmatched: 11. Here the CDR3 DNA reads TGTGCCAGCAGCGTAGGTGTAGGGGGCCGATATACCTACGAGCAGTACTTC. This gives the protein CASSVGVGGRYTYEQYF.

This CDR3 reads CAISESIFGEQFF. The CDR3 DNA reads as TGTGCCATCAGTGAGTCCATTTTCGGTGAGCAGTTCTTC. The J gene is TRBJ2-1, the V gene TRBV10-3; no definite D call. Per the germline V gene, CDR1 is ENHRY and CDR2 is SYGVKD. The CDR3 is 13 amino acids. With 0 bases removed from V and 9 bases from J, the gap between germline ends came to 9 bases.

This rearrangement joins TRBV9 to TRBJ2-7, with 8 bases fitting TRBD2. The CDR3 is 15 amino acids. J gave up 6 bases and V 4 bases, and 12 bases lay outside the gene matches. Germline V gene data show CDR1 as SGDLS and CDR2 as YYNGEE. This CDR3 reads CASSPRGAGGREQYF. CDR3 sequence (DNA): TGTGCCAGCAGCCCCCGTGGGGCGGGAGGACGCGAGCAGTACTTC. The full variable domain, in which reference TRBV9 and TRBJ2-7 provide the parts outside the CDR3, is DSGVTQTPKHLITATGQRVTLRCSPRSGDLSVYWYQQSLDQGLQFLIQYYNGEERAKGNILERFSAQQFPDLHSELNLSSLELGDSALYFCASSPRGAGGREQYFGPGTRLTVT.

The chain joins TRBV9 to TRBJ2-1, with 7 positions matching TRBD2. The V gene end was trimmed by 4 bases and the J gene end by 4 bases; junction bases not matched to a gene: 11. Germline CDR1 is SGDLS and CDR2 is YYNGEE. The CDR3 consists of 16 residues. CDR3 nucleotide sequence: TGTGCCAGCAGCCCCCACGGCGGGAGTCCTTACAATGAGCAGTTCTTC. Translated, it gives CASSPHGGSPYNEQFF. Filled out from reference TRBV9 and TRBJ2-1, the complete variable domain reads DSGVTQTPKHLITATGQRVTLRCSPRSGDLSVYWYQQSLDQGLQFLIQYYNGEERAKGNILERFSAQQFPDLHSELNLSSLELGDSALYFCASSPHGGSPYNEQFFGPGTRLTVL.

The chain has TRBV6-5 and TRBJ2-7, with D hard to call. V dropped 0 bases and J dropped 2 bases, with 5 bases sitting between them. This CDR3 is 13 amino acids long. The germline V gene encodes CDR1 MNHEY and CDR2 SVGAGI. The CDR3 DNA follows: TGTGCCAGCAGTTACTCGATAACCTACGAGCAGTACTTC. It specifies CASSYSITYEQYF.

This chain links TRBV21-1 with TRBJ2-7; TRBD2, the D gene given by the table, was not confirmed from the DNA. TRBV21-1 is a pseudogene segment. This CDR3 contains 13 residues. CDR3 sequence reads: CASSKELAYEQYF. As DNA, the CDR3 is TGTGCCAGCAGCAAAGAACTAGCCTACGAGCAGTACTTC.

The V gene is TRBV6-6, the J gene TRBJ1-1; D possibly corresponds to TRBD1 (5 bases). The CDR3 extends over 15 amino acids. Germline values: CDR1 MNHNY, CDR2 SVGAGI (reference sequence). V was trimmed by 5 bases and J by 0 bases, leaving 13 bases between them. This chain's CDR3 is CASSLPGLMNTEAFF. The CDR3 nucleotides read TGTGCCAGCAGTCTTCCGGGACTCATGAACACTGAAGCTTTCTTT.

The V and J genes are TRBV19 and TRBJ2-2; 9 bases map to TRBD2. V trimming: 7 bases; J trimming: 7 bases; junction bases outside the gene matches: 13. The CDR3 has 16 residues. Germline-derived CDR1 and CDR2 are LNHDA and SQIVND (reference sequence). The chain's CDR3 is CASTVSGSVLIGELFF. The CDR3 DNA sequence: TGTGCCAGTACCGTTAGCGGGAGCGTTCTCATCGGGGAGCTGTTTTTT.

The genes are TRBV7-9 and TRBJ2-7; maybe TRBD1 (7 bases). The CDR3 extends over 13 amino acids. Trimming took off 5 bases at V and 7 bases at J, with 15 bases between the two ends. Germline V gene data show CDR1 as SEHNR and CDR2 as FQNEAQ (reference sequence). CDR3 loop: CASSPGGRREQYF. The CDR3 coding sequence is TGTGCCAGCAGCCCAGGGGGGCGCCGTGAGCAGTACTTC.

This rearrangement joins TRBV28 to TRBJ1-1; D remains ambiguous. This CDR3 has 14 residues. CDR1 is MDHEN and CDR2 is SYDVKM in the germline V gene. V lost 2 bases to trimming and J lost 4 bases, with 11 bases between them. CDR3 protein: CASSLAWGATEAFF. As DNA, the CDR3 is TGTGCCAGCAGTTTAGCCTGGGGAGCCACTGAAGCTTTCTTT.